This note documents a single T cell receptor (beta chain) sequence. The antigen remains undetermined. This specimen comes from a study of T cell responses to AZD1222 COVID-19 vaccine. V was clipped by 1 base and J by 6 bases, with 7 bases between them. This CDR3 comprises 12 residues. Germline V gene lookup returns CDR1 SGHRS and CDR2 YFSETQ. The repertoire was sequenced with immunoSEQ multiplex PCR; TCRdb's copy has only in-frame clones and lacks some. The sample shows around 30,000 clones, 90% to 95% of them seen only once. The study, taken as a whole, reports: Nearly half of unique spike-specific TCRs reportedly avoided B.1.351 and B.1.1.7 mutated regions. At baseline, just 6 or 7 AZD1222 recipients tested seropositive.

The rearrangement joins TRBV5-1 to TRBJ1-2; a possible D gene is TRBD1 (5 bases). This specimen consisted of peripheral blood, obtained on day 0 of AZD1222 vaccination. The source of this sequence is an adult in good health. CDR3 sequence: CASSLSGNGYTF. The CDR3, as DNA: TGCGCCAGCAGCTTGTCAGGGAATGGCTACACCTTC.